The clone carrying this TCR beta chain came up a few times. Methods used by the authors: Amplification from reference gene primers served as the basis for estimated nucleated cell counts. Method: immunoSEQ multiplex PCR; TCRdb's copy keeps in-frame clones and lacks some. From that table come the V and J calls and clone size; the DNA was used to work out D and trimming. The sample comprises 60,000 to 85,000 clones, approximately 80% of which are singletons, and around 12% rests with the top ten. This sample is part of a study of blood T cell repertoires in COVID-19. Study-wide context: In each case, the material was cDNA or gDNA derived from T cells, B-cell-depleted T cells, or PBMCs.

V lost 4 bases and J 8 bases, leaving 18 bases between the germline ends. The CDR3 consists of 15 residues. Looked up from germline, CDR1 is SGHDN and CDR2 is FVKESK. This TCR derives from a human donor in a cohort sampled during active COVID-19. The sample comprised peripheral blood. This chain links TRBV14 with TRBJ2-1; no reliable D call. CDR3 sequence (DNA): TGTGCCAGCAGCCCCCAGTGGCCTTTGCCAGATGAGCAGTTCTTC. It specifies CASSPQWPLPDEQFF. The full variable domain, with the rest looked up from reference TRBV14 and TRBJ2-1, is EAGVTQFPSHSVIEKGQTVTLRCDPISGHDNLYWYRRVMGKEIKFLLHFVKESKQDESGMPNNRFLAERTGGTYSTLKVQPAELEDSGVYFCASSPQWPLPDEQFFGPGTRLTVL.